This T cell receptor beta chain was found in a study of radiotherapy plus CTLA-4 blockade in lung cancer. Study summary: Disease control was achieved by less than 40% of patients, and objective responses by 18%. Study results and limitations: Early shifts in blood T cell clones, with interferon-beta, reportedly predicted response best. In blood, after radiotherapy plus ipilimumab, tumor-derived TCR clones expanded.

A remark on this clone: Its specificity is not known.

Receiving focal radiation plus CTLA-4 blockade with ipilimumab were patients who had chemo-refractory metastatic non-small-cell lung cancer. The CDR3 totals 12 residues. V was pared by 5 bases and J by 11 bases, with 15 bases between. The V gene's germline CDR1 is SGHTA and CDR2 FQGNSA. The method was immunoSEQ multiplex PCR; TCRdb's version includes in-frame clones alone and lacks a portion of them. The sample records about 51,000 clones, about three quarters being singletons. Sample: peripheral blood, taken from a patient treated with radiotherapy plus ipilimumab. The V and J genes are TRBV7-2 and TRBJ1-1, with unresolved D. The sequence came from a human donor with non-small cell lung cancer whose response to radiotherapy plus ipilimumab could not be evaluated. The DNA for the CDR3 is TGTGCCAGCAGCCCCACAACCGGGTCGGCTTTCTTT. Translating it yields CASSPTTGSAFF.